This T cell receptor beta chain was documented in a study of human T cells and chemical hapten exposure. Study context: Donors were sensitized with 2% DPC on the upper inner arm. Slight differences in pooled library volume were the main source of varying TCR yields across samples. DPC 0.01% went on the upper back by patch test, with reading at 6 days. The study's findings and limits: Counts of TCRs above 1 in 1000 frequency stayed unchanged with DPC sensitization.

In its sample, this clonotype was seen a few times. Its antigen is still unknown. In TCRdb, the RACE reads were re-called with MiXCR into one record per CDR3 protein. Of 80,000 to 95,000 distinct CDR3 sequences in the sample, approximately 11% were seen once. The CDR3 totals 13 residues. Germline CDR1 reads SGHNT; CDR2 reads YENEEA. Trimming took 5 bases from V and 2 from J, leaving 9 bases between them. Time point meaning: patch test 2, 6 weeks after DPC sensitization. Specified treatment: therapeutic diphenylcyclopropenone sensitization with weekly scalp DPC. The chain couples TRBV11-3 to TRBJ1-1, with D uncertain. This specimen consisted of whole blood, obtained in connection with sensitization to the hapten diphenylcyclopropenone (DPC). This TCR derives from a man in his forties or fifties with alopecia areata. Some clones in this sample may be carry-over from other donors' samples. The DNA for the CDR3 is TGTGCCAGCAGCCCAAACCACAACACTGAAGCTTTCTTT. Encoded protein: CASSPNHNTEAFF.